The 30 T cell receptor beta chains given below trace back to one sample, sequenced in a study of blood T cell repertoires in COVID-19. Libraries were prepared by immunoSEQ multiplex PCR; TCRdb keeps only in-frame clonotypes and omits some of them. The sample shows 240,000 or so clones, roughly 90% of them seen only once. The material sequenced was peripheral blood. The receptors were gathered from a man aged 60 to 75 who had recovered from COVID-19.

V is TRBV7-9 and J is TRBJ2-2, with 8 bases identical to TRBD1. Per the germline V gene, CDR1 is SEHNR and CDR2 is FQNEAQ (reference sequence). V shed 5 bases, J shed 5 bases, and the junction held 28 bases outside the gene matches. The CDR3 is 22 residues long. CDR3 DNA sequence: TGTGCCAGCAGCACCACCCCGGGACAGGTCTTAGCCTCTAGCGAAGGAACCGGGGAGCTGTTTTTT. Protein: CASSTTPGQVLASSEGTGELFF.

The chain has TRBV5-1 and TRBJ2-1; 8 bases agree with TRBD2. Per germline, CDR1 SGHRS and CDR2 YFSETQ. The length of the CDR3 is 15 residues. V lost 7 bases and J lost 5; bases outside the gene matches: 11. CDR3 loop: CASRDISGTHNEQFF. The CDR3 coding sequence is TGCGCCAGCCGCGACATTAGCGGGACCCACAATGAGCAGTTCTTC.

The chain is built from TRBV28 and TRBJ2-7; 7 bases agree with TRBD1. CDR3 length: 16 residues. J lost 6 bases, V lost 2 bases, and 13 bases had no gene match. CDR1 is MDHEN, CDR2 SYDVKM, per germline. The CDR3 spells CASSLGPDRAPFEQYF. CDR3 nucleotide sequence: TGTGCCAGCAGTTTAGGCCCTGACAGGGCCCCCTTCGAGCAGTACTTC.

The chain carries TRBV28 and TRBJ2-7; D may be TRBD1 (6 bases). Deletions cut 3 bases from V and 2 bases from J, with 8 bases between. This CDR3 comprises 13 residues. Germline assignment: CDR1 MDHEN and CDR2 SYDVKM. The CDR3 is CASSFPGAYEQYF. CDR3 sequence (DNA): TGTGCCAGCAGTTTCCCAGGGGCCTACGAGCAGTACTTC. Full variable domain (rest looked up from reference TRBV28 and TRBJ2-7): DVKVTQSSRYLVKRTGEKVFLECVQDMDHENMFWYRQDPGLGLRLIYFSYDVKMKEKGDIPEGYSVSREKKERFSLILESASTNQTSMYLCASSFPGAYEQYFGPGTRLTVT.

V gene TRBV6-4 combines with J gene TRBJ1-1, with D perhaps matching TRBD1 (5 bases). This CDR3 region has 13 residues. CDR1 and CDR2 (germline): MRHNA, SNTAGT. Trimming removed 2 bases from V and 5 bases from J, with 9 bases in between. CDR3 in amino acids: CASSDPTGTEAFF. The CDR3 coding sequence is TGTGCCAGCAGTGACCCCACAGGAACTGAAGCTTTCTTT.

Only one count was recorded for this clone. DNA of the CDR3: TGTGCCAGCAGTGAAAGGGGGTACAATGAGCAGTTCTTC. This translates into CASSERGYNEQFF. The chain combines TRBV2 with TRBJ2-1; D perhaps matches TRBD1 (6 bases). Germline CDR1 SNHLY, CDR2 FYNNEI. This CDR3 has 13 amino acids. V lost 2 bases and J 4 bases, leaving 6 bases between the germline ends.

V and J are TRBV5-1 and TRBJ2-7; maybe TRBD1 (6 bases). Per germline, CDR1 SGHRS and CDR2 YFSETQ. V was trimmed by 3 bases and J by 3 bases, leaving 7 bases between them. CDR3 length equals 12 residues. CDR3 amino acids: CASSSQGYEQYF. CDR3 DNA sequence: TGCGCCAGCAGCTCACAGGGCTACGAGCAGTACTTC.

The genes are TRBV19 and TRBJ2-7, with D maybe TRBD1 (7 bases). The CDR3 has 13 residues. The germline V and J ends were trimmed by 5 bases and 5 bases, with 13 bases remaining between them. Germline lookup yields CDR1 LNHDA and CDR2 SQIVND (reference sequence). In nucleotides, the CDR3 is TGTGCCAGTAGTCGGCAGGGGGGCGACGAGCAGTACTTC. Protein: CASSRQGGDEQYF.

This chain connects TRBV19 to TRBJ2-1; the match to TRBD1 covers 8 bases. The CDR3 has 16 residues. CDR1 is LNHDA, CDR2 SQIVND, per germline (reference sequence). Trimming took 3 bases from V and 3 from J; bases not matched to a gene: 7. This CDR3 reads CASSIFGTGLYNEQFF. The CDR3 coding sequence is TGTGCCAGTAGTATTTTTGGGACAGGACTCTACAATGAGCAGTTCTTC.

V gene TRBV6-4 combines with J gene TRBJ2-1; 8 nucleotides agree with TRBD1. Germline assignment: CDR1 MRHNA and CDR2 SNTAGT. CDR3 length: 17 amino acids. Germline trimming cut 0 bases from V and 0 bases from J; bases unmatched to any gene: 4. Written as DNA, the CDR3 is TGTGCCAGCAGTGACTCGACAGGGGCGAGCTCCTACAATGAGCAGTTCTTC. Translation gives CASSDSTGASSYNEQFF.

This clone appeared a single time. The chain employs TRBV6-4 and TRBJ1-4; no definite D call. The V end lost 0 bases, the J end lost 0 bases, and 2 bases lay between the germline ends. Germline V CDR1 and CDR2: MRHNA, SNTAGT. The CDR3 has 14 residues. The CDR3 protein is CASSDSTTNEKLFF. The CDR3 DNA reads as TGTGCCAGCAGTGACTCTACAACTAATGAAAAACTGTTTTTT.

The chain employs TRBV6-2 or TRBV6-3 and TRBJ2-2, with TRBD2 matching 8 bases. After removal of 5 bases from V and 4 bases from J, the junction contained 3 bases not matched to a gene. The germline gives CDR1 MNHEY, CDR2 SVGEGT. This CDR3 is built from 14 residues. The DNA for the CDR3 is TGTGCCAGCAGTATAGCGGGGCGCACCGGGGAGCTGTTTTTT. Protein sequence: CASSIAGRTGELFF.

V is TRBV2 and J is TRBJ2-6, with a possible D match to TRBD2 (7 bases). This CDR3 is built from 14 residues. V was clipped by 10 bases and J by 2 bases, with 12 bases between them. CDR1 is SNHLY and CDR2 is FYNNEI in the germline V gene. CDR3 nucleotides: TGTGCCAACGACGGGGGGCCTGGGGCCAACGTCCTGACTTTC. It encodes CANDGGPGANVLTF.

J is TRBJ2-5 and V is TRBV21-1; the table's D call, TRBD1, was not checked against the DNA. TRBV21-1 is deemed a pseudogene. The CDR3 is made up of 19 amino acids. The chain's CDR3 is CASSGQSTTLGLPQETQYF. The CDR3 region has the DNA TGTGCCAGCAGCGGACAGTCCACAACTTTAGGTTTACCTCAAGAGACCCAGTACTTC.

This clone was found a few times. This chain uses TRBV5-3 with TRBJ2-3; TRBD2 matches 8 bases. TRBV5-3 is an ORF for which the function is uncertain. The CDR3 spans 16 residues. Germline trimming cut 4 bases from V and 4 bases from J; bases unmatched to any gene: 11. Here the CDR3 DNA reads TGTGCCAGAAGCAAATCAACTAGCGGCGCACCAGATACGCAGTATTTT. Residues: CARSKSTSGAPDTQYF.

This chain uses TRBV6-1 with TRBJ1-6; D might be TRBD1 (5 bases). CDR1 is MNHNS and CDR2 is SASEGT in the germline V gene. V gave up 2 bases and J gave up 7 bases, with 15 bases separating them. The CDR3 has 16 residues. CDR3 bases: TGTGCCAGCAGTGAATTCCTAGGGGCAGGGAATTCACCCCTCCACTTT. Translated: CASSEFLGAGNSPLHF.

This chain connects TRBV14 to TRBJ2-3, with D possibly being TRBD2 (6 bases). Germline CDR1 reads SGHDN; CDR2 reads FVKESK. The CDR3 is made up of 14 amino acids. Trimming took off 4 bases at V and 9 bases at J, with 17 bases between the two ends. The CDR3 protein is CASSPFSTAGTQYF. The CDR3 DNA reads TGTGCCAGCAGCCCCTTTTCAACGGCGGGGACGCAGTATTTT.

This sequence joins TRBV6-6 and TRBJ2-7, with 7 bases matching TRBD1. V was pared by 7 bases and J by 0 bases, with 9 bases of the junction left unmatched. Germline V lookup: CDR1 MNHNY, CDR2 SVGAGI (reference sequence). This CDR3 is built from 15 residues. CDR3 in amino acids: CASISRQGLSYEQYF. The CDR3 DNA reads as TGTGCCAGCATCTCGAGACAGGGTCTCTCCTACGAGCAGTACTTC.

The chain uses TRBV5-1 and TRBJ1-1; D is perhaps TRBD1 (6 bases). The germline V and J ends were trimmed by 3 bases and 1 base, with 7 bases remaining between them. This CDR3 is 13 amino acids long. From germline, CDR1 is SGHRS and CDR2 YFSETQ. CDR3 sequence: CASSSQGNTEAFF. CDR3 sequence (DNA): TGCGCCAGCAGCTCACAGGGGAACACTGAAGCTTTCTTT. The full variable domain, completed using reference TRBV5-1 and TRBJ1-1, is KAGVTQTPRYLIKTRGQQVTLSCSPISGHRSVSWYQQTPGQGLQFLFEYFSETQRNKGNFPGRFSGRQFSNSRSEMNVSTLELGDSALYLCASSSQGNTEAFFGQGTRLTVV.

The chain joins TRBV9 to TRBJ2-7; D uncertain. The CDR3 runs 14 residues. Between the trimmed V and J ends, which lost 0 bases and 0 bases, there was a span of 7 bases. The germline gives CDR1 SGDLS, CDR2 YYNGEE. The CDR3 region is CASSVVYNSYEQYV. The CDR3 DNA sequence: TGTGCCAGCAGCGTAGTATACAACTCCTACGAGCAGTACGTC.

CDR3 protein: CASSDQGNTEAFF. CDR3 in DNA: TGCGCCAGCAGCGACCAGGGGAACACTGAAGCTTTCTTT. The chain combines TRBV5-1 with TRBJ1-1; TRBD1 is a possible D gene (5 bases). Germline-derived CDR1 and CDR2 are SGHRS and YFSETQ. Deletions cut 4 bases from V and 1 base from J, with 8 bases between. The CDR3 runs 13 residues.

The gene calls are TRBV2 and TRBJ2-7; 10 bases map to TRBD1. Unmatched junction bases numbered 9, after V lost 4 bases and J lost 9 bases. The CDR3 totals 14 residues. Germline CDR1 SNHLY, CDR2 FYNNEI. This CDR3 reads CASSGGTGARGQYF. CDR3 in DNA: TGTGCCAGCAGTGGGGGGACAGGGGCCAGGGGGCAGTACTTC.

The chain carries TRBV2 and TRBJ1-6; the match to TRBD1 covers 7 bases. The CDR3 runs to 14 residues. Germline V CDR1 and CDR2: SNHLY, FYNNEI. Germline trimming cut 9 bases from V and 1 base from J; bases unmatched to any gene: 3. CDR3 nucleotides: TGTGCCAGACAGGGGATGTCCTATAATTCACCCCTCCACTTT. Translation: CARQGMSYNSPLHF.

J is TRBJ1-5 and V is TRBV6-6; 8 nucleotides match TRBD1. V lost 6 bases, J lost 0 bases, and 7 bases stayed unmatched. The germline V gene has CDR1 MNHNY and CDR2 SVGAGI (reference sequence). This CDR3 has 16 amino acids. CDR3: CASSRRGQDSNQPQHF. As DNA, the CDR3 is TGTGCCAGCAGCCGCAGGGGACAGGATAGCAATCAGCCCCAGCATTTT.

This clone was detected once. This chain connects TRBV9 to TRBJ2-5; 12 bases fit TRBD2. The ends lost 0 bases at V and 5 bases at J; junction bases unmatched: 8. The CDR3 sequence is 17 residues long. The germline V gene encodes CDR1 SGDLS and CDR2 YYNGEE. Written as DNA, the CDR3 is TGTGCCAGCAGCGTAGGAGCTCTAGCGGGGGGGCCGGAGACCCAGTACTTC. It is translated as CASSVGALAGGPETQYF.

V gene TRBV6-6 combines with J gene TRBJ1-1; 7 nucleotides line up with TRBD1. J was trimmed by 0 bases and V by 6 bases; bases with no gene match: 4. CDR1 is MNHNY and CDR2 is SVGAGI in the germline V gene (reference sequence). The CDR3 has 14 amino acids. DNA of the CDR3: TGTGCCAGCAGCCCCGGACAGGTGAACACTGAAGCTTTCTTT. Residues: CASSPGQVNTEAFF.

The genes are TRBV9 and TRBJ2-2, with 10 positions matching TRBD1. Germline CDR1 and CDR2: SGDLS and YYNGEE. CDR3 length: 17 residues. V shed 4 bases and J 4 bases; nucleotides not matched to a gene: 10. The CDR3 here is CASSPRPGQGRTGELFF. CDR3 bases: TGTGCCAGCAGCCCCAGACCGGGACAGGGGCGCACCGGGGAGCTGTTTTTT. Together with reference TRBV9 and TRBJ2-2, the CDR3 gives the full variable domain: DSGVTQTPKHLITATGQRVTLRCSPRSGDLSVYWYQQSLDQGLQFLIQYYNGEERAKGNILERFSAQQFPDLHSELNLSSLELGDSALYFCASSPRPGQGRTGELFFGEGSRLTVL.

Only a few counts were recorded for this clone. The V call is TRBV12-5, the J call TRBJ2-3, with D possibly matching TRBD2 (5 bases). CDR3 length equals 13 residues. CDR1 is LGHNT and CDR2 is FRNRAP in the germline V gene. Trimming took 1 base from V and 3 from J, leaving 5 bases between them. The DNA for the CDR3 is TGTGCTAGTGGTTTGGCGGGGACAGATACGCAGTATTTT. This gives the protein CASGLAGTDTQYF.

This chain links TRBV3-1 (or the pseudogene TRBV3-2) with TRBJ2-2; 8 bases fit TRBD1. CDR3 length equals 16 residues. Trimming took 3 bases from V and 1 from J; bases not matched to a gene: 4. Germline lookup yields CDR1 LGHDT and CDR2 YNNKEL (reference sequence). As DNA, the CDR3 is TGTGCCAGCAGCCATAGGACAGGGTTGAACACCGGGGAGCTGTTTTTT. It codes for CASSHRTGLNTGELFF.

The CDR3 reads CATSDRDSSYEQYF. The CDR3 DNA reads TGTGCCACCAGTGACCGGGACAGTTCCTACGAGCAGTACTTC. The chain has TRBV24-1 and TRBJ2-7; 7 bases are a match to TRBD1. The CDR3 extends over 14 amino acids. Germline CDR1 reads KGHDR; CDR2 reads SFDVKD. V lost 4 bases and J lost 1; bases outside the gene matches: 3.